The clone carrying this T cell receptor beta chain has at least ten counts. Antigen: not known. This sample is part of a study of Graves' ophthalmopathy and Graves' hyperthyroidism. General study results and limits: A 13-signature model separated ophthalmopathy from stable hyperthyroidism, reaching approximately 88% sensitivity and less than 82% specificity cross-validated.

Amplified material comprised TCR beta CDR3 regions derived from RNA transcripts. The workflow started with a first-round RT-PCR run with HTBI primers and then moved on to a second-round multiplex PCR. One entry per CDR3 protein, called by TCRdb with MiXCR from the multiplex PCR reads. This table has some 400,000 distinct CDR3 sequences, roughly 18% appearing once. CDR3 size: 15 residues. V lost 0 bases, J lost 3 bases, and 9 bases lay in between. Germline V lookup: CDR1 LGHDT, CDR2 YNNKEL (reference sequence). Specimen: peripheral blood. This TCR was recovered from a woman aged 18-29 years with Graves' ophthalmopathy. V gene TRBV3-1 combines with J gene TRBJ1-5; no definite D call. The CDR3 here is CASSQDGGLNQPQHF. CDR3 nucleotides: TGTGCCAGCAGCCAAGATGGAGGCCTCAATCAGCCCCAGCATTTT.